The TCR beta chain under discussion was sequenced for a study of blood T cell repertoires in COVID-19. As for the study in general: Some COVID-19 samples were acute and others convalescent; all came from the United States, Italy and Spain. T cells, B-cell-depleted T cells, or PBMCs provided the cDNA or gDNA that served as material.

The length of the CDR3 is 11 residues. Germline V gives CDR1 GTSNPN, CDR2 SVGIG (reference sequence). Enrollment of patients from Seattle took place during active infection, with longitudinal follow-up. Methods used by the authors: Amplification with reference gene primers provided the estimates of nucleated cell counts. Assay used: immunoSEQ multiplex PCR; TCRdb lists only in-frame clones, some missing. That table furnishes V, J and clone size, whereas the DNA furnished D and trimming. The sample holds about 300,000 clones; just over 90% are singletons and the top ten take around 2.2%. Input material: peripheral blood. The chain has TRBV30 and TRBJ1-1; tentatively, D is TRBD1 (5 bases). The receptor comes from a woman younger than 45 with COVID-19, enrolled during active disease. The CDR3 spells CARRGNTEAFF. The CDR3 bases are TGTGCACGGAGGGGTAACACTGAAGCTTTCTTT.